The sequence of this T cell receptor beta chain was determined in a study of identifying expanded T cells in peripheral blood. The study, taken as a whole, reports: Roughly two-week clone count variance significantly increased as total template count grew. Differentially abundant clones: 1 to 1.5 between replicates, 16.4 at about two weeks, roughly 18 at four.

Repertoires were generated with immunoSEQ multiplex PCR, while TCRdb's copy carries only in-frame clones and drops some. The sample consists of under 110,000 clones, around 90% of them appearing once. A single count supports this clone. What it binds is unknown. No infections or other immune events were documented during collection. The sample was blood. The receptor's source is a person aged 18 to 75 in good health.

CDR3 coding DNA: TGCGCCAGCAGGCTAGAGACAGGGGTGGATGAGCAGTTCTTC. This codes for CASRLETGVDEQFF. This chain uses TRBV4-1 with TRBJ2-1; TRBD1 agrees at 8 bases. Trimming cost V 6 bases and J 8 bases; bases outside gene matches: 9. CDR3 size: 14 residues. Germline V gene lookup returns CDR1 MGHRA and CDR2 YSYEKL.